The T cell receptor beta chain under discussion was sequenced for a study of blood T cell repertoires in COVID-19 (TCRdb year 2020). Describing the broader study: Collaborator samples came from the United States, Italy and Spain and covered acute and convalescent phases of COVID-19. The material from the prospective study consisted of cDNA or gDNA derived from T cells, B-cell-depleted T cells, or PBMCs. Deeply sampled blood TCRbeta repertoires from subjects exposed to, actively infected with, or recovered from COVID-19 were included in the dataset. The repertoires were made available in a free public database intended to serve as a resource for research on the immune response to SARS-CoV-2. Samples came from the ongoing ImmuneRACE study (first 160 participants) plus 1,254 subjects from 6 global collaborators. A de-identified subject ID, COVID-19 status, age in years and sex were almost always included in the sample metadata. Where available, HLA class I and class II types were taken from metadata supplied by the sample provider and were not determined by assay-based typing. On the study overall, not on this receptor specifically: Clinical and demographic metadata were provided uncurated, with the amount varying by source and participant.

Collaborating institutions collected whole blood in K2EDTA tubes following their own protocols. For TCRbeta analysis, collaborators shipped samples as frozen whole blood, isolated PBMCs, or DNA extracted from either of those sample types. CDR1 and CDR2, per the germline V gene, are SGHRS and YFSETQ. From the cysteine up to the phenylalanine, the CDR3 has a length of 13 residues. Left in the record is the CDR3 DNA by itself, 39 bases read in frame from the first base. V is reduced by 4 bases and J by 0 bases, leaving a spacing of 7 bases between them. Turning to this clone: What antigen it recognizes has not been identified. Base qualities are not recorded, but no much larger clone differs from it by a single base. Other nucleotide sequences from this sample produce the same CDR3.

TCRbeta CDR3 regions were amplified from genomic DNA using the immunoSEQ Assay, a bias-controlled multiplex PCR. Turning to the authors' computational methods: Nucleated cell counts per sample were estimated from amplification of reference gene primers within the assay. To quantify the absolute abundance of each unique TCRbeta CDR3 rearrangement, sequence reads were collapsed and filtered. For each sample, productive Simpson clonality was calculated as the square root of Simpson's diversity index across productive rearrangements. The source is immuneACCESS, and TCRdb retained only in-frame sequences with V and J called. Part of the clones is not carried over; for the studies checked, unresolved V genes explain less than half of this, and the remainder is unexplained. V, J and clone size are those of that table, while D and trimming were read from the DNA. This sample holds around 270,000 clones; 80% to 90% were observed only once. Approximately 0.84% of the sample is in the top ten clones.

This receptor chain uses TRBV5-1 and TRBJ1-2, and perhaps TRBD1 as D gene, on 5 matching bases. The source is a man in his thirties or forties with acute or convalescent COVID-19. Material for sequencing was peripheral blood. The CDR3 here reads CASSPTANYGYTF. The nucleotide sequence reads as follows: TGCGCCAGCAGCCCGACAGCTAACTATGGCTACACCTTC.